This T cell receptor (beta chain) appears in the sequencing data of a study of post-analysis software for immune sequencing data (dated by TCRdb to the mid-2010s). Broadly, across the study: Recorded disease courses included relapsing-remitting, secondary progressive and progressive-relapsing multiple sclerosis, with some patients lacking subtype annotation. The patient repertoires were compared against about 10 previously published healthy control repertoires obtained from donors aged roughly 6 to 25 years. A subset of samples was prepared in parallel using single-end sample barcoding, then pooled and co-amplified after Illumina adapter ligation. The study at large found these results: The multiple sclerosis patient group was slightly younger than the control group. Patients showed significantly higher frequencies than controls for roughly 5 TRBV segments, among them TRBV5-6, TRBV5-1 and TRBV20-1. Significantly lower normalized Chao1 diversity was found in multiple sclerosis patients than in controls, suggesting substantial peripheral T-cell clonal expansion. Strong co-clustering of samples prepared in the same batch was shown by direct clustering with F measure, prompting a batch-effect correction.

To demonstrate the VDJtools post-analysis software, TCR beta repertoires were profiled from the peripheral blood of 10 to 15 young patients with multiple sclerosis. The multiple sclerosis patients were children and adolescents ranging in age from roughly 6 to 16 years. The CDR3 goes from the cysteine to the phenylalanine over 13 residues. Kept here is only the CDR3 DNA, which spans 39 bases and is read in frame from base 1. Libraries were made using PCR. The instrument given in TCRdb is Illumina HiSeq 2500. Unique molecular identifiers were incorporated into TCR beta cDNA libraries to reduce PCR and sequencing biases. Per 1 to 10 million input T cells, some 500,000 cDNA molecules were obtained, such that each molecule approximated one T cell. Patient libraries were prepared and sequenced with the same protocol used for the earlier healthy control dataset. Samples belonging to the same batch were prepared together, multiplexed and sequenced on a shared HiSeq lane. The study's processing was this. MIGEC handled the raw barcoded reads, throwing out single-read molecular identifier groups before consensus assembly and CDR3 extraction. Clonotype tables were post-analysed with VDJtools, and diversity was normalized by down-sampling all datasets to the smallest sample size. Repertoire overlap clustering matched CDR3 amino acid but not nucleotide sequences to correct batch-related cross-sample contamination. The raw public data were reprocessed by TCRdb itself: fastp quality trimming at Q25, MiXCR clonotype calling, in-frame beta chains only. Each record represents a unique CDR3 protein, reported with the most common genes and DNA among its rows. The V and J calls and clone size are TCRdb's, not the authors'. The sample table shows some 370,000 distinct CDR3 sequences, and 30% to 45% are seen once. The ten most abundant clones make up around 15% of the sample.

Remarks on this clonotype: Its antigen is currently not known. Mismatch with germline at one junction end may stem from a read error.

The sample comprised blood. The rearranged segments are TRBV12-3 or TRBV12-4 and TRBJ2-5; the D region may be TRBD1 or TRBD2, each matching 5 bases equally. This clonotype originated in a girl aged 5 to 17 with multiple sclerosis. The sequenced DNA: TGTACCAGCAGTTTTGGACCGAGAGGGGAGCAGTACTTC. Translated, it reads CTSSFGPRGEQYF.